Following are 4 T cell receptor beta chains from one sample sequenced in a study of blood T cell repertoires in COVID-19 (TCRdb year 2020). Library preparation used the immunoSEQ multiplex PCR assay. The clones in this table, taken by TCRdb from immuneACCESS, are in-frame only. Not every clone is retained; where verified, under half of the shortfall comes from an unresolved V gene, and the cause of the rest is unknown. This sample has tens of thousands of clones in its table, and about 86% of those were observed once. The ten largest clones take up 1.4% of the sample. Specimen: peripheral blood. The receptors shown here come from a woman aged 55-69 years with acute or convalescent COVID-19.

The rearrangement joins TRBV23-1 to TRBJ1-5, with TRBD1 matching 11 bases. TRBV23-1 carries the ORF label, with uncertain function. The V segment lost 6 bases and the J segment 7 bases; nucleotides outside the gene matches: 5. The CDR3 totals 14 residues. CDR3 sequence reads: CASRPGTGGQPQHF. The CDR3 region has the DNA TGCGCCAGCAGACCCGGGACAGGGGGACAGCCCCAGCATTTT.

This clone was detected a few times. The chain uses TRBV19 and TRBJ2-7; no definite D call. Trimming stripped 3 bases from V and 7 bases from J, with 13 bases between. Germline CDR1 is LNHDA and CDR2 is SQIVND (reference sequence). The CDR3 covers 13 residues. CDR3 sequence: CASSMPNLGEQYF. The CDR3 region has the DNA TGTGCCAGTAGTATGCCCAACCTAGGAGAGCAGTACTTC.

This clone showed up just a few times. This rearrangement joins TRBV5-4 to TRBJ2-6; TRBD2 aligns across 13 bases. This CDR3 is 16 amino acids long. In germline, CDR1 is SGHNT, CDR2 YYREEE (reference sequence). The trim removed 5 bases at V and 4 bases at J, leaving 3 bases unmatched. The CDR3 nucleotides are TGTGCCAGCAGACTAGCGGGGGGGCTAGGGGCCAACGTCCTGACTTTC. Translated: CASRLAGGLGANVLTF.

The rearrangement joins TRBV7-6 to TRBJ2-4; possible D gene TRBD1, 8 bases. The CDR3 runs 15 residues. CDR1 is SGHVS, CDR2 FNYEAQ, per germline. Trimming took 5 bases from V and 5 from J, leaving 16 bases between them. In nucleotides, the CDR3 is TGTGCCAGCAGCAGGGGGGGGACAGGCCAAAACATTCAGTACTTC. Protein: CASSRGGTGQNIQYF.